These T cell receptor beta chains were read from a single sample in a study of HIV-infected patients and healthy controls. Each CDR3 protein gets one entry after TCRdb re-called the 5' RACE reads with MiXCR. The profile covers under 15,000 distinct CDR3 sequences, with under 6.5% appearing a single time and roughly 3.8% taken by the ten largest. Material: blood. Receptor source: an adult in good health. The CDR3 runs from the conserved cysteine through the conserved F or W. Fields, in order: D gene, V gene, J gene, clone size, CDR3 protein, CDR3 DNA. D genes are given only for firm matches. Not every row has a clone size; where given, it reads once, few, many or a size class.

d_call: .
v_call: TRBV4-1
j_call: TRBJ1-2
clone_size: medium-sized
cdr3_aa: CASSQDLLDGYTF
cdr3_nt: TGCGCCAGCAGCCAAGATTTACTCGACGGCTACACCTTC

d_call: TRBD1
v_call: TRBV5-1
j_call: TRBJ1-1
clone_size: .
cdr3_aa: CASSLNRGWNTEAFF
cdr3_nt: TGCGCCAGCAGCTTGAACAGGGGGTGGAACACTGAAGCTTTCTTT

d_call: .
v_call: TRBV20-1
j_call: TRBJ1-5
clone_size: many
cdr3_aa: CSAREMTGGGQPQHF
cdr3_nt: TGCAGTGCTAGAGAGATGACCGGGGGAGGGCAGCCCCAGCATTTT

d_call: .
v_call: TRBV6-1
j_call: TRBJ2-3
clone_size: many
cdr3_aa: CASSVSPPDTQYF
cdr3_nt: TGTGCCAGCAGTGTCTCCCCCCCCGATACGCAGTATTTT

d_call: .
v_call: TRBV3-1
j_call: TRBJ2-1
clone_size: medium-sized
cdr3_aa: CASTSSHEQFF
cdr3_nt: TGTGCCAGCACCAGTAGCCATGAGCAGTTCTTC

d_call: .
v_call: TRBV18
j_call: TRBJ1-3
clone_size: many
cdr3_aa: CASSLGYSGNTIYF
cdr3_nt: TGTGCCAGCTCACTGGGGTACTCTGGAAACACCATATATTTT

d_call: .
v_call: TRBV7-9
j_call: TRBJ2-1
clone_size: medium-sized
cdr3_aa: CASSSTTSSYNEQFF
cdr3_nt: TGTGCCAGCAGTTCGACAACGAGCTCCTACAATGAGCAGTTCTTC

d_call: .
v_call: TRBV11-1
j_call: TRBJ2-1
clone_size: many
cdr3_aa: CASSFAGPRYNEQFF
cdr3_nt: TGTGCCAGCAGCTTCGCCGGGCCTAGGTACAATGAGCAGTTCTTC

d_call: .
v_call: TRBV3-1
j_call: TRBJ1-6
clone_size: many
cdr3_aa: CASSLQTYNSPLHF
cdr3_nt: TGTGCCAGCAGCCTGCAGACCTATAATTCACCCCTCCACTTT

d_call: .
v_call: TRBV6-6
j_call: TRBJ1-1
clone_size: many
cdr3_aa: CASSLRGGTEAFF
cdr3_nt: TGTGCCAGCAGTTTGCGGGGTGGGACTGAAGCTTTCTTT

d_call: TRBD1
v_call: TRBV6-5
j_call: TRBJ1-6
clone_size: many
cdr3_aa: CASSYRPGTGGDSPLHF
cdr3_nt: TGTGCCAGCAGTTACCGTCCCGGGACAGGGGGGGATTCACCCCTCCACTTT

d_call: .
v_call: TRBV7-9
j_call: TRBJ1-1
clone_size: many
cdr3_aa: CASSLAVAGLTEAFF
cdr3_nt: TGTGCCAGCAGCTTAGCGGTTGCAGGGTTAACTGAAGCTTTCTTT

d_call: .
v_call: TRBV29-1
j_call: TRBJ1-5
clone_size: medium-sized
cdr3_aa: CSAIGIARSSNQPQHF
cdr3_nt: TGCAGCGCTATAGGGATAGCGCGTAGTAGCAATCAGCCCCAGCATTTT

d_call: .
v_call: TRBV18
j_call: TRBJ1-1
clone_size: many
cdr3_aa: CASSPKVNTEAFF
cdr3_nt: TGTGCCAGCTCACCCAAGGTGAACACTGAAGCTTTCTTT

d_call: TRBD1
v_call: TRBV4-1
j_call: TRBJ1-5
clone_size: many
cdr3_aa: CASSQPYAGTGNQPQHF
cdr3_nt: TGCGCCAGCAGCCAACCCTACGCCGGGACAGGCAATCAGCCCCAGCATTTT

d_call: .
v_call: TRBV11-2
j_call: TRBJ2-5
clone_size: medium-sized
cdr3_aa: CASSLDMTEYQETQYF
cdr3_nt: TGTGCCAGCAGCTTAGACATGACGGAGTACCAAGAGACCCAGTACTTC

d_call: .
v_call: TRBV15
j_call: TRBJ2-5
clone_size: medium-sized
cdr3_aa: CATSRVIQETQYF
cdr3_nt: TGTGCCACCAGCAGAGTCATTCAAGAGACCCAGTACTTC

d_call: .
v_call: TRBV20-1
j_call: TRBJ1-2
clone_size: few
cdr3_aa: CSKAGTLERSGYTF
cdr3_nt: TGCAGTAAGGCCGGGACCCTGGAGCGTAGTGGCTACACCTTC

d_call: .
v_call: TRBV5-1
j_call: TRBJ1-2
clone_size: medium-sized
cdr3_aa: CASSLERGSRGYTF
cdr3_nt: TGCGCCAGCAGCTTAGAGCGGGGCTCGCGAGGCTACACCTTC

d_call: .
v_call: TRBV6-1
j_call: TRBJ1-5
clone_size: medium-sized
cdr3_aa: CASSEGTINQPQHF
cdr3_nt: TGTGCCAGCAGTGAAGGGACGATCAATCAGCCCCAGCATTTT

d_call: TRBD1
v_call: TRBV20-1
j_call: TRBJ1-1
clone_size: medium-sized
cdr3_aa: CIAKGQLMNTEAFF
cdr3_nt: TGCATCGCAAAGGGACAGCTCATGAACACTGAAGCTTTCTTT

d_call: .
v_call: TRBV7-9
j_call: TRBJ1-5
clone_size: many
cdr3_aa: CASSLNAGGGQPQHF
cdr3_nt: TGTGCCAGCAGCCTAAACGCGGGGGGGGGGCAGCCCCAGCATTTT

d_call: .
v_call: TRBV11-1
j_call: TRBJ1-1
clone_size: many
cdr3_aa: CASSLISNTEAFF
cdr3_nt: TGTGCCAGCAGCTTAATAAGTAACACTGAAGCTTTCTTT

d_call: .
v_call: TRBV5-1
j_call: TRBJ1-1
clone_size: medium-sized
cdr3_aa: CASSRTAGNTEAFF
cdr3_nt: TGCGCCAGCAGCCGGACTGCGGGGAACACTGAAGCTTTCTTT

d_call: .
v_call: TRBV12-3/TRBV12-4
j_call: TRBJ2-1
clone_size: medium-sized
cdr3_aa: CASRVRASSYNEQFF
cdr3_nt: TGTGCCAGCAGAGTCCGGGCCAGCTCCTACAATGAGCAGTTCTTC

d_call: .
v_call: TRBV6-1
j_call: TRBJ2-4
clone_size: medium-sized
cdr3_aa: CASSAPLLAKNIQYF
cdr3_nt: TGTGCCAGCAGCGCCCCGCTACTAGCCAAAAACATTCAGTACTTC

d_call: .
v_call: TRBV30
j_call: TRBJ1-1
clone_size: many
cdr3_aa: CAWSASTEAFF
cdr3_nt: TGTGCCTGGAGTGCAAGCACTGAAGCTTTCTTT

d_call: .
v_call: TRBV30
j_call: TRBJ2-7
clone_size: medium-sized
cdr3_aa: CAWNQGYEQYF
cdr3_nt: TGTGCCTGGAATCAGGGCTACGAGCAGTACTTC

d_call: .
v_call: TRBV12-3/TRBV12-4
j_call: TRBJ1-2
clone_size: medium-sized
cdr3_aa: CASSLGQAYGYTF
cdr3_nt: TGTGCCAGCAGTTTAGGGCAGGCCTATGGCTACACCTTC

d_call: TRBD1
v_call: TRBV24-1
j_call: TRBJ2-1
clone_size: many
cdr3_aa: CATSESGQGTDNEQFF
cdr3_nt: TGTGCCACCAGTGAATCCGGACAGGGTACCGACAATGAGCAGTTCTTC

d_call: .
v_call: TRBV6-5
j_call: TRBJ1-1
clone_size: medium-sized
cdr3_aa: CASSYSNGNTEAFF
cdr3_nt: TGTGCCAGCAGTTACTCGAACGGGAACACTGAAGCTTTCTTT

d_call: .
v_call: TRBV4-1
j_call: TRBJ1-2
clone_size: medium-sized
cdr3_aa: CASSQDPYYGYTF
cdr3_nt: TGCGCCAGCAGCCAAGATCCCTACTATGGCTACACCTTC

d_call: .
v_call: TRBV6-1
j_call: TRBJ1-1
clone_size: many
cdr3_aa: CASKAGNQGEPSTEAFF
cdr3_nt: TGTGCCAGCAAGGCCGGGAACCAGGGAGAACCCAGCACTGAAGCTTTCTTT

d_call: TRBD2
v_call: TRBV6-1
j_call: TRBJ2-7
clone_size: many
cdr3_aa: CATQGAGDSYEQYF
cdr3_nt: TGTGCGACGCAGGGAGCGGGGGATTCCTACGAGCAGTACTTC

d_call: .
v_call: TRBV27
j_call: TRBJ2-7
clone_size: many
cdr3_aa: CASSPGPYSYEQYF
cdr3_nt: TGTGCCAGCAGTCCAGGACCGTACTCCTACGAGCAGTACTTC

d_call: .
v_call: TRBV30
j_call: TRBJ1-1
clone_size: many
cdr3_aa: CAWSVHGTNTEAFF
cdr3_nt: TGTGCCTGGAGTGTGCATGGAACGAACACTGAAGCTTTCTTT

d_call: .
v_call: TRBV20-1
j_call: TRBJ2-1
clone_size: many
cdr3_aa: CSAALADYNEQFF
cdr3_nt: TGCAGTGCGGCCTTAGCGGACTACAATGAGCAGTTCTTC

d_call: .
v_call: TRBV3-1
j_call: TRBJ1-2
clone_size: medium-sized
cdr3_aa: CASSRDRFNYGYTF
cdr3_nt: TGTGCCAGCAGTCGGGACCGCTTTAACTATGGCTACACCTTC

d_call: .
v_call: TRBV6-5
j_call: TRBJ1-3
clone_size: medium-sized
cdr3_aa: CASSSQSSGNTIYF
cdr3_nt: TGTGCCAGCAGCTCTCAAAGCTCTGGAAACACCATATATTTT

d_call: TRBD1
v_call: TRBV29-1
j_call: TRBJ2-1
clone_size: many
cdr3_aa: CSVEGSGTELYNEQFF
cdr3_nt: TGCAGCGTTGAAGGATCGGGGACAGAGTTATACAATGAGCAGTTCTTC

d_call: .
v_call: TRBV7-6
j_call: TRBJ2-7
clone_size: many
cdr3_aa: CASSLDQGSYEQYF
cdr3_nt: TGTGCCAGCAGCTTAGACCAGGGAAGCTACGAGCAGTACTTC

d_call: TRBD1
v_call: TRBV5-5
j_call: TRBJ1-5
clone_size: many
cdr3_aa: CASSGQGPSNQPQHF
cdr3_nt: TGTGCCAGCAGCGGACAGGGTCCTAGCAATCAGCCCCAGCATTTT

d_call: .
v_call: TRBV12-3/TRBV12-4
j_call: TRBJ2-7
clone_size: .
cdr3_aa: CASSPYGGTGPYEQYF
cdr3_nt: TGTGCCAGCAGTCCCTATGGGGGAACAGGCCCCTACGAGCAGTACTTC

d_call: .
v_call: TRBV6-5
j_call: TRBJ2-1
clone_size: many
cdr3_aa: CASSLTRDSRAGEQFF
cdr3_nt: TGTGCCAGCAGTTTGACCCGGGACTCTCGGGCCGGTGAGCAGTTCTTC

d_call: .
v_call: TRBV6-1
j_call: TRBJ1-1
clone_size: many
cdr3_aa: CASSGEQGLNTEAFF
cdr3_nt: TGTGCCAGCAGTGGGGAACAGGGACTGAACACTGAAGCTTTCTTT

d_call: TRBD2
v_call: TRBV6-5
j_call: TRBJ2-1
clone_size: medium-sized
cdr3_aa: CASKLGLANEQFF
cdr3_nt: TGTGCCAGTAAGCTGGGACTAGCCAATGAGCAGTTCTTC

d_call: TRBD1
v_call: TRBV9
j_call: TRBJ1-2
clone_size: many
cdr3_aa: CASRYLRDRGRLVNGYTF
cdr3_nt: TGTGCCAGCAGATATCTGCGGGACAGGGGGCGTTTGGTGAATGGCTACACCTTC

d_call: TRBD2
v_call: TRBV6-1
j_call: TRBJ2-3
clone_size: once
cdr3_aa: CASSESSGGADTQYF
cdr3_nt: TGTGCCAGCAGTGAATCAAGCGGGGGGGCAGATACGCAGTATTTT

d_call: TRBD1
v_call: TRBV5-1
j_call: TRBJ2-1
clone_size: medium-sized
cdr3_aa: CASSLDGTGSRNEQFF
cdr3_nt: TGCGCCAGCAGCTTGGACGGGACAGGGTCCCGCAATGAGCAGTTCTTC

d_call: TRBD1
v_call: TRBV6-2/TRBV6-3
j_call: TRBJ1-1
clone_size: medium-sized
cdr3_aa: CASSDATGLNTEAFF
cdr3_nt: TGTGCCAGCAGTGACGCGACAGGGCTGAACACTGAAGCTTTCTTT

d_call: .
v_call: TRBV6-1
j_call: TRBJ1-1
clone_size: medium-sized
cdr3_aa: CASSEAVDMNTEAFF
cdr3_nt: TGTGCCAGCAGTGAAGCAGTCGATATGAACACTGAAGCTTTCTTT